The clone carrying this T cell receptor (beta chain) came up many times. This sample is drawn from a study of early T cells in non-severe SARS-CoV-2 infection. About the study: It was bulk RNA from unsorted whole blood that was sequenced, and the chains were unpaired.

TCRdb redid the calling of the 5' RACE reads with MiXCR, one entry per CDR3 protein. The sample consists of tens of thousands of distinct CDR3 sequences, about 2.7% of them appearing once. Trimming took 6 bases from V and 0 from J, leaving 14 bases between them. CDR3 length: 16 amino acids. Germline assignment: CDR1 LNHDA and CDR2 SQIVND (reference sequence). The sequence derives from an adult who was a healthcare worker with PCR-confirmed SARS-CoV-2 infection or an uninfected control (not recorded which). The sequencing sample was made of whole blood. The chain has TRBV19 and TRBJ1-4; D not certain. The chain's CDR3 is CASRESQSATNEKLFF. CDR3 bases: TGTGCCAGTAGAGAGTCACAGAGTGCAACTAATGAAAAACTGTTTTTT.